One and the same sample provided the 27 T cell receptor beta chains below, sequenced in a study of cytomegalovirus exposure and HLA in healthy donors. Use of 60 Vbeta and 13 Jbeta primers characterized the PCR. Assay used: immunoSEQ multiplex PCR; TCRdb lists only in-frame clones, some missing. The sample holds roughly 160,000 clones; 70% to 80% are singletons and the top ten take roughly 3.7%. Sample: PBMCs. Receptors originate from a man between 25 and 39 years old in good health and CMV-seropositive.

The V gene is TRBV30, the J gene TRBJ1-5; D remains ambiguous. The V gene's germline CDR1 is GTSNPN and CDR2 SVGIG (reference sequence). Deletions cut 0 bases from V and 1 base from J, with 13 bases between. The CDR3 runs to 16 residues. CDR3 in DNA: TGTGCCTGGAGTGTATCGGGGTTTGGGAGCAATCAGCCCCAGCATTTT. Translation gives CAWSVSGFGSNQPQHF.

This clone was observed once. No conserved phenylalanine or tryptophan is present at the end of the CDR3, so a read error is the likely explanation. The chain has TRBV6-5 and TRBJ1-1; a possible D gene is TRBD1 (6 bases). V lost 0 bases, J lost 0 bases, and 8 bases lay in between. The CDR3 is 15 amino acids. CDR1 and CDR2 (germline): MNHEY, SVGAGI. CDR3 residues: CASSYSHRVNTEAFL. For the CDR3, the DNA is TGTGCCAGCAGTTACTCCCACAGGGTGAACACTGAAGCTTTCCTT.

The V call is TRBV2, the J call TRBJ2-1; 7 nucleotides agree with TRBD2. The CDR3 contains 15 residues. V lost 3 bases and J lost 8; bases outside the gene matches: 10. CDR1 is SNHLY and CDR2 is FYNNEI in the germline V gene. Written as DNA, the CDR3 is TGTGCCAGCAGTGAGGTAGCTAGCGGAGGGGATGAGCAGTTCTTC. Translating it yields CASSEVASGGDEQFF.

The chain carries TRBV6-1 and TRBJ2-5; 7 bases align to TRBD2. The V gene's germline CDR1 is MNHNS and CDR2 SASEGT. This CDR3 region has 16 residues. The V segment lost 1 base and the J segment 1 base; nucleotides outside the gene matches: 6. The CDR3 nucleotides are TGTGCCAGCAGTGAAGAGTTCGGGGGGTTCCAAGAGACCCAGTACTTC. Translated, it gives CASSEEFGGFQETQYF.

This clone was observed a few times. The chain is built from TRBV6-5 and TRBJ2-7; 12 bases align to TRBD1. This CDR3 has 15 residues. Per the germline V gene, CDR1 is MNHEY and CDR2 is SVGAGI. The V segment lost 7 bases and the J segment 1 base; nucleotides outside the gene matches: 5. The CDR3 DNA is TGTGCCAGCACAGGGGGACAGGGGGCTTCCTACGAGCAGTACTTC. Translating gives CASTGGQGASYEQYF.

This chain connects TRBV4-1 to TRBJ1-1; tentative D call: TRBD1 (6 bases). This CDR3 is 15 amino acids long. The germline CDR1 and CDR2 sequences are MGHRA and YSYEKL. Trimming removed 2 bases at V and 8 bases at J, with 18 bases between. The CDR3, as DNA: TGCGCCAGCAGCCAACCCTTTAGTCAGGGGAAGGAAGCTTTCTTT. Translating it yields CASSQPFSQGKEAFF.

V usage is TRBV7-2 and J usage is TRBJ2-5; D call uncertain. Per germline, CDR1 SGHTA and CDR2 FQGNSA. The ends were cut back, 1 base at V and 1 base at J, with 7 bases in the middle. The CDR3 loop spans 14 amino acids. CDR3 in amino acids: CASSLVATQETQYF. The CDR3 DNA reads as TGTGCCAGCAGCTTAGTTGCTACCCAAGAGACCCAGTACTTC. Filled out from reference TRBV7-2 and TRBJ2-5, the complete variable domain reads GAGVSQSPSNKVTEKGKDVELRCDPISGHTALYWYRQSLGQGLEFLIYFQGNSAPDKSGLPSDRFSAERTGGSVSTLTIQRTQQEDSAVYLCASSLVATQETQYFGPGTRLLVL.

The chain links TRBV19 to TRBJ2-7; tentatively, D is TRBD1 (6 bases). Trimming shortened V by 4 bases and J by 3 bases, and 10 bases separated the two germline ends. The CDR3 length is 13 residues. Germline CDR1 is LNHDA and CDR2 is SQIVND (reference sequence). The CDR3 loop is CASSKGDNYEQYF. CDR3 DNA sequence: TGTGCCAGTAGTAAGGGGGACAACTACGAGCAGTACTTC.

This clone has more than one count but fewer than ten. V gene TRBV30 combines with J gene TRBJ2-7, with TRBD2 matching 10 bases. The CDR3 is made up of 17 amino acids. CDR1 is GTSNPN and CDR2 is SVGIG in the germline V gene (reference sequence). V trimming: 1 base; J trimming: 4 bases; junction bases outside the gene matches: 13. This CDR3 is CAWSGSQTGLAVYEQYF. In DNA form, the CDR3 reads TGTGCCTGGAGTGGCTCTCAAACTGGACTAGCGGTTTACGAGCAGTACTTC.

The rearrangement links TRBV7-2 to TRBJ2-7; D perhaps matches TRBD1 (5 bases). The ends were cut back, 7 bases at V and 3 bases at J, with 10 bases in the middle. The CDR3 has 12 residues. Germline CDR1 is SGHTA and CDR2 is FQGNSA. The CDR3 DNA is TGTGCCAGCAAAGGACACGGCTACGAGCAGTACTTC. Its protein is CASKGHGYEQYF.

DNA of the CDR3: TGTGCCAGCAGCAGCGGGGTCCAAGAGACCCAGTACTTC. Its protein is CASSSGVQETQYF. This rearrangement joins TRBV7-7 to TRBJ2-5, with 7 bases aligning to TRBD2. Looked up from germline, CDR1 is SSHAT and CDR2 is FNYEAQ (reference sequence). The CDR3 has 13 residues. Unmatched junction bases numbered 1, after V lost 5 bases and J lost 1 base.

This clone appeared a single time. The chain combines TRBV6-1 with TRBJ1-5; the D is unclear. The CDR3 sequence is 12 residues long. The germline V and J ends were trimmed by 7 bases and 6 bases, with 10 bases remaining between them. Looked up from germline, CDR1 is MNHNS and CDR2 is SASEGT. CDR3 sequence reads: CASKLGGQPQHF. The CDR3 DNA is TGTGCCAGCAAGTTGGGAGGTCAGCCCCAGCATTTT.

CDR3 sequence reads: CATWTGERGTYEQYF. In DNA, the CDR3 is TGTGCCACCTGGACAGGGGAAAGAGGGACCTACGAGCAGTACTTC. This chain joins TRBV10-3 and TRBJ2-7; 9 positions match TRBD1. Germline CDR1 reads ENHRY; CDR2 reads SYGVKD. V shed 10 bases, J shed 2 bases, and the junction held 12 bases outside the gene matches. This CDR3 is 15 amino acids long.

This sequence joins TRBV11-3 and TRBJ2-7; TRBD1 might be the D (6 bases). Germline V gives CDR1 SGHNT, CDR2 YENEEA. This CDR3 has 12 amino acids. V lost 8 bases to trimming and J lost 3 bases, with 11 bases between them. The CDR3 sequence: CASYDRLYEQYF. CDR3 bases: TGTGCCAGCTACGACAGGCTCTACGAGCAGTACTTC.

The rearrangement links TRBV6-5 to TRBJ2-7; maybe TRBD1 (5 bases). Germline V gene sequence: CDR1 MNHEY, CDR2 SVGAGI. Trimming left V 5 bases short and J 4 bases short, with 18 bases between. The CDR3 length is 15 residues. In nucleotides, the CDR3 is TGTGCCAGCAGTCTCTGGGGCTCAAAAAGGTACGAGCAGTACTTC. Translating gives CASSLWGSKRYEQYF.

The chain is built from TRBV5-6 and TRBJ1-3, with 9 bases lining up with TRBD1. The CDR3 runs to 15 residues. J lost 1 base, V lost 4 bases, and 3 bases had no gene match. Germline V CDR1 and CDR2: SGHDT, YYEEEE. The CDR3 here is CASSTGQGSGNTIYF. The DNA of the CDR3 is TGTGCCAGCAGCACAGGACAGGGGTCTGGAAACACCATATATTTT.

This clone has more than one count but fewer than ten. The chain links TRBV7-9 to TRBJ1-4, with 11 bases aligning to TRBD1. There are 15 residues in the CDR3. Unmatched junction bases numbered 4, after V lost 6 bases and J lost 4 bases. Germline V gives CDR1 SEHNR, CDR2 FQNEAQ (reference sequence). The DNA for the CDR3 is TGTGCCAGCAGTCTTGGGACAGGGGGTAATGAAAAACTGTTTTTT. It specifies CASSLGTGGNEKLFF.

Here the CDR3 reads CAWNRGTSGLSDTQYF. The DNA of the CDR3 is TGTGCCTGGAACCGAGGGACTAGCGGGTTATCAGATACGCAGTATTTT. The genes are TRBV30 and TRBJ2-3, with TRBD2 matching over 12 bases. V dropped 4 bases and J dropped 4; count of bases not matched to a gene: 9. Germline CDR1 reads GTSNPN; CDR2 reads SVGIG (reference sequence). The CDR3 is made up of 16 amino acids.

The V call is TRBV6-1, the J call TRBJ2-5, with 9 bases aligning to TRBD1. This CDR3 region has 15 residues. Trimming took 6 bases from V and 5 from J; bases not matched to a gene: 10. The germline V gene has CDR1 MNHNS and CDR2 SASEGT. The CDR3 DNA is TGTGCCAGCAGCCGAGGGGACAGGGCGTGGGAGACCCAGTACTTC. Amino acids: CASSRGDRAWETQYF.

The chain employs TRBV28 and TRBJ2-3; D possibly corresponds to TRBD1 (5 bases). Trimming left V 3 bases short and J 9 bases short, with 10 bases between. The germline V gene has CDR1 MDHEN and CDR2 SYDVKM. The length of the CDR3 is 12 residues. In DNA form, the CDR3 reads TGTGCCAGCAGTTTCCCGGCAGGGACGCAGTATTTT. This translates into CASSFPAGTQYF.

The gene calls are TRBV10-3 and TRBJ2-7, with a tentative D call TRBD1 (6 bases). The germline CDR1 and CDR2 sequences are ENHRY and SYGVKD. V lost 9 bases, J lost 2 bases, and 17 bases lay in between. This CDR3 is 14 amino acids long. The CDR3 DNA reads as TGTGCCATACGAGAGCCGACAGGAGCCTACGAGCAGTACTTC. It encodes CAIREPTGAYEQYF.

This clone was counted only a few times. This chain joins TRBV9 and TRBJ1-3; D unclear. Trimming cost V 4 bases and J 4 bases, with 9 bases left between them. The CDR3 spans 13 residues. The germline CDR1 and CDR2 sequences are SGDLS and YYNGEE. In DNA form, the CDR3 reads TGTGCCAGCAGCTTCCAAGAGGGAAACACCATATATTTT. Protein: CASSFQEGNTIYF.

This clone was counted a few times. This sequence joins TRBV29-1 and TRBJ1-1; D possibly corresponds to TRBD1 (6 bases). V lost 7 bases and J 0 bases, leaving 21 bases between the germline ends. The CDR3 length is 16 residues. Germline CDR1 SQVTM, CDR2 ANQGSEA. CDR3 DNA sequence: TGCAGCGCGCACCCGGGACAAGAGTACATGAACACTGAAGCTTTCTTT. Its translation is CSAHPGQEYMNTEAFF.

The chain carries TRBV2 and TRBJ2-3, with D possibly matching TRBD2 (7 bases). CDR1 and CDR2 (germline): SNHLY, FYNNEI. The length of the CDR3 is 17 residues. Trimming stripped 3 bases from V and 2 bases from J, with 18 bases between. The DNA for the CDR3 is TGTGCCAGCAGTGACGTTGAGGCGGGGGCCTCCACAGATACGCAGTATTTT. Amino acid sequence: CASSDVEAGASTDTQYF.

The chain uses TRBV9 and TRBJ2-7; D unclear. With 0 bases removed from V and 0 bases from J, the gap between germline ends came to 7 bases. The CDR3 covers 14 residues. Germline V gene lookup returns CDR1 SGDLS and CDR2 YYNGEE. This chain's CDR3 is CASSVDVGSYEQYF. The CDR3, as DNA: TGTGCCAGCAGCGTAGATGTCGGCTCCTACGAGCAGTACTTC.

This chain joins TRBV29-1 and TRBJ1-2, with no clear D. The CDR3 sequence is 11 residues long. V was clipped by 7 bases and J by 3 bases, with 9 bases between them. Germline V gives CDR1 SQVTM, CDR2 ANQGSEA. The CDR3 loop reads CSASQDYGYTF. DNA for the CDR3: TGCAGCGCATCTCAGGACTATGGCTACACCTTC.

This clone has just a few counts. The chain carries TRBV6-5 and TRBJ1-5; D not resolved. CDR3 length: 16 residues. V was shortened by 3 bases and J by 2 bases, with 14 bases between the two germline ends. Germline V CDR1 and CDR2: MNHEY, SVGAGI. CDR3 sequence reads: CASSYSDPRGNQPQHF. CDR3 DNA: TGTGCCAGCAGTTATTCAGACCCCCGGGGCAATCAGCCCCAGCATTTT.